Sequencing of this T cell receptor (beta chain) was carried out in a study of blood T cells in healthy people across ages. Trimming cost V 8 bases and J 4 bases, with 12 bases left between them. Germline V gene data show CDR1 as MDHEN and CDR2 as SYDVKM. The CDR3 contains 14 residues. The donors, healthy Caucasians from Russia, were aged roughly 6 to 90. Primed by a sample-barcoded 5' primer and a J-beta primer mix, a second PCR proceeded for about 7 to 11 cycles. Each CDR3 protein is one row after TCRdb ran MiXCR on the 5' RACE reads. The data show about a million distinct CDR3 sequences, 40% to 60% seen once.

This TCR came from a man aged 25-45 years in good health. The genes are TRBV28 and TRBJ1-6; no firm D call. The sample consisted of blood. In DNA form, the CDR3 reads TGTGCCAGCGCGGGTGGAGGTTATAATTCACCCCTCCACTTT. Encoded protein: CASAGGGYNSPLHF.